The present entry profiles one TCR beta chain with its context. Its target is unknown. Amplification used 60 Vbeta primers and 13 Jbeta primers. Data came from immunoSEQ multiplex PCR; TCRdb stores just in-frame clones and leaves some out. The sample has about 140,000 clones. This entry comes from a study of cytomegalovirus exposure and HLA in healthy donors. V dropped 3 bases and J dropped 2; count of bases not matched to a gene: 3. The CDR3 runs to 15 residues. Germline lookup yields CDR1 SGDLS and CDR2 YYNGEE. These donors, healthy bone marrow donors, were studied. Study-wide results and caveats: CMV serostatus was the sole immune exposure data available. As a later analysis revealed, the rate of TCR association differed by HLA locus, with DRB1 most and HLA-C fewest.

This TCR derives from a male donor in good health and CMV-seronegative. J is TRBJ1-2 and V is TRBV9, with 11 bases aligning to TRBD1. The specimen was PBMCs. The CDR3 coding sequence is TGTGCCAGCAGCGAGGGACAGGGGGTGAACTATGGCTACACCTTC. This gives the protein CASSEGQGVNYGYTF.